These 29 T cell receptor beta chains were all obtained from the same sample, sequenced in a study of CD8+CD57+ T cells in acquired aplastic anemia. Genomic DNA constituted the template upon which TCR beta VDJ and CDR3 profiling was performed. MiXCR was run by TCRdb on the reads, yielding one entry per CDR3 protein. The sample consists of roughly 300,000 distinct CDR3 sequences, 55% to 60% of them appearing once. The sample consisted of sorted CD4+, CD8+, or CD8+CD57+ T cells (not recorded which) from PBMCs. Receptors originate from a human donor with severe aplastic anemia or a healthy control (not recorded which).

This clonotype came up once. The V call is TRBV10-1, the J call TRBJ2-1; TRBD2 matches at 7 bases. Trimming cost V 0 bases and J 6 bases; bases outside gene matches: 5. CDR3 length: 15 amino acids. Germline V gene data show CDR1 as WNHNN and CDR2 as SYGVQD (reference sequence). The CDR3 coding sequence is TGCGCCAGCAGTGAGTCGGTATCGGGGGGCAATGAGCAGTTCTTC. Translated, it gives CASSESVSGGNEQFF.

This clonotype was found once. The rearrangement uses TRBV5-5 and TRBJ1-3; D may be TRBD1 (5 bases). CDR1 is SGHKS, CDR2 YYEKEE, per germline (reference sequence). This CDR3 has 13 residues. Trimming removed 7 bases from V and 2 bases from J, with 10 bases in between. The CDR3 protein is CASGTDTGNTIYF. The DNA of the CDR3 is TGTGCCAGCGGGACCGACACTGGAAACACCATATATTTT.

The chain links TRBV20-1 to TRBJ2-7; D is possibly TRBD2 (6 bases). V was cut by 3 bases and J by 1 base, with 16 bases left in between. The CDR3 runs 15 residues. Germline V gene data show CDR1 as DFQATT and CDR2 as SNEGSKA (reference sequence). The CDR3 region is CSASTGRRGSYEQYF. CDR3 DNA sequence: TGCAGTGCTAGTACTGGGCGGCGGGGATCCTACGAGCAGTACTTC.

This clonotype has just one count. The gene calls are TRBV2 and TRBJ1-3; D call uncertain. This CDR3 spans 17 amino acids. Germline V lookup: CDR1 SNHLY, CDR2 FYNNEI. The V end was cut by 5 bases, the J end by 4 bases, with 21 bases between. CDR3 DNA: TGTGCCAGCAGTCACAGCGACCCAAGGGAGACCGGAAACACCATATATTTT. Amino acid sequence: CASSHSDPRETGNTIYF.

This chain joins TRBV19 and TRBJ1-3, with D possibly matching TRBD1 (6 bases). The CDR3 is 14 residues long. From germline, CDR1 is LNHDA and CDR2 SQIVND (reference sequence). Trimming cost V 3 bases and J 2 bases, with 8 bases left between them. The CDR3 spells CASSMAGAGNTIYF. For the CDR3, the DNA is TGTGCCAGTAGTATGGCAGGGGCTGGAAACACCATATATTTT.

V usage is TRBV24-1 and J usage is TRBJ2-7; D is ambiguous. The CDR3 runs 13 residues. The V end was cut by 2 bases, the J end by 7 bases, with 11 bases between. Germline CDR1 KGHDR, CDR2 SFDVKD. This CDR3 reads CATSDSNDQEQYF. The CDR3 DNA is TGTGCCACCAGTGATTCGAACGACCAGGAGCAGTACTTC.

This rearrangement joins TRBV9 to TRBJ2-7; 10 positions agree with TRBD2. The CDR3 runs to 16 residues. J lost 2 bases, V lost 0 bases, and 5 bases had no gene match. Germline V gene data show CDR1 as SGDLS and CDR2 as YYNGEE. The CDR3 DNA follows: TGTGCCAGCAGCGTAGCCGGGACTAGCGACCCCTACGAGCAGTACTTC. Its protein is CASSVAGTSDPYEQYF.

This clonotype was detected only once. The chain links TRBV19 to TRBJ1-2; possibly TRBD1 for D (6 bases). The germline CDR1 and CDR2 sequences are LNHDA and SQIVND (reference sequence). This CDR3 comprises 14 residues. V lost 1 base, J lost 4 bases, and 10 bases lay in between. The CDR3 DNA is TGTGCCAGTAGTATAGGCGGCAGGGGCTATGGCTACACCTTC. Protein product: CASSIGGRGYGYTF.

This clonotype was seen ten or more times. The rearrangement uses TRBV9 and TRBJ1-4, with 11 bases aligning to TRBD1. The germline V gene has CDR1 SGDLS and CDR2 YYNGEE. This CDR3 is built from 13 residues. V lost 5 bases, J lost 9 bases, and 3 bases stayed unmatched. This CDR3 reads CASRGQGDKKLFF. Here the CDR3 DNA reads TGTGCCAGCAGGGGACAGGGGGACAAAAAACTGTTTTTT.

Ten or more counts support this clonotype. The rearrangement links TRBV2 to TRBJ1-6; no firm D call. Per the germline V gene, CDR1 is SNHLY and CDR2 is FYNNEI. The CDR3 length is 14 residues. The V and J ends lost 6 bases and 7 bases respectively, with 13 bases between them. The CDR3 region is CASRVSSPNSPLHF. The CDR3 DNA sequence: TGTGCCAGCAGGGTGTCCAGTCCAAATTCACCCCTCCACTTT.

The chain carries TRBV13 and TRBJ2-2; either TRBD1 or TRBD2 may fit D (5 bases each). Germline V CDR1 and CDR2: PRHDT, FYEKMQ (reference sequence). V was pared by 5 bases and J by 6 bases, with 19 bases between. The CDR3 runs to 16 residues. CDR3 sequence reads: CASSPRRAGTAGELFF. In DNA form, the CDR3 reads TGTGCCAGCAGCCCCCGTCGGGCAGGGACGGCCGGGGAGCTGTTTTTT.

In the case of this clonotype: Because the CDR3's place on the DNA is in doubt, the DNA is left out and the CDR3 is given as listed by TCRdb. V gene TRBV7-2 combines with J gene TRBJ2-1; the table gives TRBD1 as D, unverified against the DNA. Per the germline V gene, CDR1 is SGHTA and CDR2 is FQGNSA. The CDR3 region is 21 residues in length, termini included. The CDR3 sequence is CASSFYICSAATGLGYNEQFF.

This clonotype was seen many times. V and J are TRBV20-1 and TRBJ2-1, with 13 bases lining up with TRBD2. This CDR3 has 14 amino acids. Germline V gives CDR1 DFQATT, CDR2 SNEGSKA (reference sequence). Trimming at V came to 4 bases and at J to 9 bases, leaving 6 bases not matched to a gene. The CDR3 reads CSAKTSGGVFEQFF. CDR3 bases: TGCAGTGCTAAAACTAGCGGGGGGGTGTTTGAGCAGTTCTTC.

This clonotype came up once. The germline gene is not matched at one end of the junction; a read error may be the cause. The V call is TRBV27, the J call TRBJ1-2; a possible D gene is TRBD1 (6 bases). Looked up from germline, CDR1 is MNHEY and CDR2 is SMNVEV (reference sequence). The CDR3 length is 14 residues. The CDR3 nucleotides read TGTGCCAGCAGTTTCAAGGGACAAGACTATGGCTGCACCTTC. Protein product: CASSFKGQDYGCTF.

Worth noting for this clonotype: Since the CDR3 does not end with the conserved phenylalanine or tryptophan, this likely comes from a read error. The chain recombines TRBV7-2 with TRBJ2-4; no definite D call. V lost 0 bases and J 8 bases, leaving 14 bases between the germline ends. Per the germline V gene, CDR1 is SGHTA and CDR2 is FQGNSA. This CDR3 is built from 15 residues. The CDR3 here is CASSLATAYVDIQYC. CDR3 bases: TGTGCCAGCAGCTTAGCCACAGCATATGTGGACATTCAGTACTGC.

This clonotype was found many times. The CDR3 region has the DNA TGTGCCAGTACAGGGACAGCCGGAAACACCATATATTTT. Its protein product is CASTGTAGNTIYF. J is TRBJ1-3 and V is TRBV19, with 7 bases that match TRBD1. The CDR3 length is 13 residues. V gave up 7 bases and J gave up 4 bases; unmatched junction bases: 4. Per the germline V gene, CDR1 is LNHDA and CDR2 is SQIVND (reference sequence). Using reference TRBV19 and TRBJ1-3 for the parts outside the CDR3, the full variable domain is DGGITQSPKYLFRKEGQNVTLSCEQNLNHDAMYWYRQDPGQGLRLIYYSQIVNDFQKGDIAEGYSVSREKKESFPLTVTSAQKNPTAFYLCASTGTAGNTIYFGEGSWLTVV.

The V call is TRBV7-8, the J call TRBJ1-1; unclear D gene. V was cut by 5 bases and J by 6 bases, with 10 bases left in between. The CDR3 is 12 amino acids. The germline V gene encodes CDR1 SGHVS and CDR2 FQNEAQ. The DNA for the CDR3 is TGTGCCAGCAGCCCACACCCCGCTGAAGCTTTCTTT. Translated: CASSPHPAEAFF. The entire variable domain, with the rest obtained from reference TRBV7-8 and TRBJ1-1, is as follows: GAGVSQSPRYKVAKRGQDVALRCDPISGHVSLFWYQQALGQGPEFLTYFQNEAQLDKSGLPSDRFFAERPEGSVSTLKIQRTQQEDSAVYLCASSPHPAEAFFGQGTRLTVV.

This clonotype has at least ten counts. The chain couples TRBV29-1 to TRBJ2-2, with D perhaps matching TRBD1 (6 bases). The CDR3 sequence is 14 residues long. Trimming took off 4 bases at V and 4 bases at J, with 13 bases between the two ends. CDR1 and CDR2 (germline): SQVTM, ANQGSEA. Written as DNA, the CDR3 is TGCAGCGTTGTGGGGGCGGTAGGCACCGGGGAGCTGTTTTTT. Translation: CSVVGAVGTGELFF.

This clonotype was counted between two and nine times. V usage is TRBV11-3 and J usage is TRBJ1-3; D is unclear. The CDR3 has 15 residues. Germline values: CDR1 SGHNT, CDR2 YENEEA. V was cut by 2 bases and J by 4 bases, with 12 bases left in between. CDR3 sequence reads: CASSLRFQSGNTIYF. Written as DNA, the CDR3 is TGTGCCAGCAGCTTACGGTTCCAGAGCGGAAACACCATATATTTT.

The V call is TRBV10-3, the J call TRBJ2-3, with 13 bases lining up with TRBD2. The germline V gene has CDR1 ENHRY and CDR2 SYGVKD. V dropped 8 bases and J dropped 6; count of bases not matched to a gene: 14. CDR3 length equals 17 residues. The CDR3 loop reads CAIQGPLAGGPRDTQYF. The CDR3 DNA reads TGTGCCATCCAAGGCCCACTAGCGGGGGGGCCGAGGGATACGCAGTATTTT.

The chain couples TRBV20-1 to TRBJ2-7; 11 bases map to TRBD2. CDR3 length: 13 amino acids. V was clipped by 6 bases and J by 3 bases; unmatched bases: 4. From germline, CDR1 is DFQATT and CDR2 SNEGSKA (reference sequence). In DNA, the CDR3 is TGCAGTGCCTTAGCGGGGGGGGTCTACGAGCAGTACTTC. It is translated as CSALAGGVYEQYF.

This clonotype was detected only a few times. The chain links TRBV30 to TRBJ1-1, with 7 bases that match TRBD1. V dropped 1 base and J dropped 10; count of bases not matched to a gene: 3. Germline V gene data show CDR1 as GTSNPN and CDR2 as SVGIG (reference sequence). The CDR3 extends over 11 amino acids. CDR3 in DNA: TGTGCCTGGAGTGCCAGGGGGGCAGCTTTCTTT. Translation gives CAWSARGAAFF.

This clonotype was detected a few times. CDR3 protein: CASSYGAKDNSPLHF. CDR3 DNA sequence: TGTGCCAGCAGTTACGGGGCAAAAGATAATTCACCCCTCCACTTT. The chain carries TRBV6-6 and TRBJ1-6, with TRBD1 as a possible D gene (5 bases). Per germline, CDR1 MNHNY and CDR2 SVGAGI (reference sequence). The V and J ends lost 2 bases and 5 bases respectively, with 10 bases between them. This CDR3 contains 15 residues.

This clonotype was seen repeatedly, ten times or more. The J gene is TRBJ2-6, the V gene TRBV5-6, with 11 bases fitting TRBD2. Trimming cost V 2 bases and J 0 bases; bases outside gene matches: 4. The V gene's germline CDR1 is SGHDT and CDR2 YYEEEE. The CDR3 spans 18 residues. CDR3 sequence (DNA): TGTGCCAGCAGCTTACTAGCGGGGGCCCTCTCTGGGGCCAACGTCCTGACTTTC. Its protein is CASSLLAGALSGANVLTF.

The table lists this clonotype with many counts. The chain couples TRBV10-3 to TRBJ1-3; D gene uncertain. CDR3 length equals 16 residues. The V end was cut by 3 bases, the J end by 0 bases, with 12 bases between. Germline V gene sequence: CDR1 ENHRY, CDR2 SYGVKD. As DNA, the CDR3 is TGTGCCATCAGTGATCCGAACCTTGGCTCTGGAAACACCATATATTTT. Protein product: CAISDPNLGSGNTIYF.

The gene calls are TRBV5-1 and TRBJ2-7; 9 bases are shared with TRBD1. From germline, CDR1 is SGHRS and CDR2 YFSETQ. This CDR3 contains 14 residues. Unmatched junction bases numbered 8, after V lost 3 bases and J lost 7 bases. The CDR3 sequence is CASSSGQGRIEQYF. For the CDR3, the DNA is TGCGCCAGCAGCTCCGGACAGGGGCGGATTGAGCAGTACTTC.

The chain has TRBV7-3 and TRBJ2-1; 9 nucleotides align to TRBD1. The germline gives CDR1 SGHTA, CDR2 FQGTGA. V was pared by 6 bases and J by 7 bases, with 16 bases of the junction left unmatched. The CDR3 spans 17 residues. The CDR3 loop reads CASRPASGTGLGNEQFF. The CDR3, as DNA: TGTGCCAGCAGGCCCGCCTCCGGGACAGGGCTGGGGAATGAGCAGTTCTTC.

DNA for the CDR3: TGTGCCAGCAGTTACTCGAGGGGGGTGGATACGCAGTATTTT. It translates to CASSYSRGVDTQYF. This chain connects TRBV6-5 to TRBJ2-3; D might be TRBD1 or TRBD2, each matching 6 bases. V lost 0 bases to trimming and J lost 6 bases, with 10 bases between them. The CDR3 has 14 amino acids. Germline lookup yields CDR1 MNHEY and CDR2 SVGAGI.

The sample holds one count of this clonotype. V usage is TRBV16 and J usage is TRBJ1-6, with no clear D. CDR1 KGHSY and CDR2 FQNENV come from the germline V gene. This CDR3 region has 13 residues. Trimming took off 1 base at V and 9 bases at J, with 7 bases between the two ends. The CDR3 loop reads CASSQFSSSPLHF. The CDR3 DNA reads TGTGCCAGCAGCCAATTTTCGAGTTCACCCCTCCACTTT.